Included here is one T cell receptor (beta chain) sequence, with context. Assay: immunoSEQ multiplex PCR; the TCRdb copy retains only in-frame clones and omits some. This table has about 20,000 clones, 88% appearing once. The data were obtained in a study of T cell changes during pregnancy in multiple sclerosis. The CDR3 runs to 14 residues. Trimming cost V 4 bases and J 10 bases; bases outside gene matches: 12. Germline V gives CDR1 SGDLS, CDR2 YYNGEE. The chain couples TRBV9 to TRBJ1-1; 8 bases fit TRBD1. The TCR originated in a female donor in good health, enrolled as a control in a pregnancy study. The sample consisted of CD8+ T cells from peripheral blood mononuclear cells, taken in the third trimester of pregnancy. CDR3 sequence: CASSTSYSGGAAFF. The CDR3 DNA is TGTGCCAGCAGCACCTCTTATTCAGGGGGCGCAGCTTTCTTT.